This TCR beta chain stems from a study of blood T cells in healthy people across ages. The authors ran a second PCR of 7 to 11 cycles using a sample-barcoded 5' primer and a J-beta primer mix. TCRdb passed the 5' RACE reads through MiXCR, listing each CDR3 protein once. The sample records about 800,000 distinct CDR3 sequences, around a quarter being singletons. In germline, CDR1 is SNHLY, CDR2 FYNNEI. CDR3 size: 14 residues. Trimming removed 2 bases from V and 3 bases from J, with 10 bases in between. The same sample was also studied in work on T cells of mothers and their children.

The TCR comes from a boy aged 5-17 years in good health. The rearrangement joins TRBV2 to TRBJ2-5, with no clear D. Sequenced material: blood. The CDR3, as DNA: TGTGCCAGCAGTGAATCGGCCCGAAAAGAGACCCAGTACTTC. Amino acid sequence: CASSESARKETQYF.